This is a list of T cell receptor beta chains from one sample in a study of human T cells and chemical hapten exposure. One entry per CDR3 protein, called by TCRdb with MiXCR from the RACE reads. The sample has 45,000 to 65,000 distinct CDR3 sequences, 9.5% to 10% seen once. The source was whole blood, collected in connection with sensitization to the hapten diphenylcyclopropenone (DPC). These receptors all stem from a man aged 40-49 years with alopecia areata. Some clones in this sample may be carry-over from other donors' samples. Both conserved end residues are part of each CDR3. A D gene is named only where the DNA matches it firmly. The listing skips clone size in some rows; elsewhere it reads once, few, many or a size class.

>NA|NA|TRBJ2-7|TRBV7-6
CASSWGTGSSYEQYF
TGTGCCAGCAGCTGGGGGACTGGGAGCTCCTACGAGCAGTACTTC
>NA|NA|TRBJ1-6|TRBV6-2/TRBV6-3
CASRVPIGQGVHSPLHF
TGTGCCAGCAGGGTCCCAATTGGGCAGGGAGTACATTCACCCCTCCACTTT
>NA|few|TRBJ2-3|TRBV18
CASSPGSDTQYF
TGTGCCAGCTCACCAGGGTCAGATACGCAGTATTTT
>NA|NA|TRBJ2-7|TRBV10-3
CAISSPTGDKYEQYF
TGTGCCATCAGTTCTCCTACGGGAGATAAGTACGAGCAGTACTTC
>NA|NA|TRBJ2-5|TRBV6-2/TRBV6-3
CASTGGSLETQYF
TGTGCCAGCACCGGCGGGTCTTTGGAGACCCAGTACTTC
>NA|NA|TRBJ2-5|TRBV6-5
CASSRTGQGEETQYF
TGTGCCAGCAGTAGGACTGGGCAGGGAGAAGAGACCCAGTACTTC
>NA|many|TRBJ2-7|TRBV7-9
CASSGRDNTPYEQYF
TGTGCCAGCAGTGGGCGGGACAACACCCCCTACGAGCAGTACTTC
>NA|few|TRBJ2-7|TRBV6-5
CASSYRGTYEQYF
TGTGCCAGCAGTTACAGGGGCACCTACGAGCAGTACTTC
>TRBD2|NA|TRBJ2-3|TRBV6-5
CASSSPSGAAGDTQYF
TGTGCCAGCAGTTCACCTAGCGGAGCGGCAGGAGATACGCAGTATTTT
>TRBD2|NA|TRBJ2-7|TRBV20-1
CSARGELAGPYEQYF
TGCAGTGCTAGGGGGGAGTTAGCGGGACCTTACGAGCAGTACTTC
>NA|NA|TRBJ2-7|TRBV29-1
CSSQVGEEQYF
TGCAGCTCCCAGGTAGGGGAGGAGCAGTACTTC
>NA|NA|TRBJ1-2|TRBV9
CASNHHRDGYTF
TGTGCCAGCAACCATCACAGGGACGGCTACACCTTC
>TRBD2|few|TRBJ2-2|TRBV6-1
CASTRGIAGGNTGELFF
TGTGCCAGCACCCGCGGGATAGCGGGGGGGAACACCGGGGAGCTGTTTTTT
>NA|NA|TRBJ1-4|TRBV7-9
CASSLPDSNEKLFF
TGTGCCAGCAGCTTACCAGACAGTAATGAAAAACTGTTTTTT
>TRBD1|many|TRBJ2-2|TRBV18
CASSPQGASTGELFF
TGTGCCAGCTCACCACAGGGGGCGAGCACCGGGGAGCTGTTTTTT
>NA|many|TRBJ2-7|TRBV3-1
CASSRGDTYSSYEQYF
TGTGCCAGCAGCCGTGGGGACACCTACAGCTCCTACGAGCAGTACTTC
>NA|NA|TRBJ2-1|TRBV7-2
CASSSSSYNEQFF
TGTGCCAGCAGCTCCTCTAGCTACAATGAGCAGTTCTTC
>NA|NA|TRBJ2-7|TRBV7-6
CASSSGNSYEQYF
TGTGCCAGCAGCTCAGGGAACTCCTACGAGCAGTACTTC
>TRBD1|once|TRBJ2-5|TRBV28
CASSSYTGQQETQYF
TGTGCCAGCAGTTCTTACACGGGACAGCAAGAGACCCAGTACTTC
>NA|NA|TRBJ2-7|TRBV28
CASSEPGLNSYEQYF
TGTGCCAGCAGTGAGCCGGGACTTAACTCCTACGAGCAGTACTTC
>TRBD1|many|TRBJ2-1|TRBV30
CAWRGTERQFF
TGTGCCTGGAGGGGGACAGAACGGCAGTTCTTC
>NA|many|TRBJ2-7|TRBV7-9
CASSLMGPSYEQYF
TGTGCCAGCAGCTTAATGGGGCCGTCCTACGAGCAGTACTTC
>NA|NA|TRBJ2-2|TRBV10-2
CASRDSDTGELFF
TGCGCCAGCAGGGACAGTGACACCGGGGAGCTGTTTTTT
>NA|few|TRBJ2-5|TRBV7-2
CASSFSGTPEKYF
TGTGCCAGCAGCTTCTCCGGGACCCCTGAAAAGTACTTC
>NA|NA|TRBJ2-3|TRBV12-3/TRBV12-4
CASRPPREVAAFSTDTQYF
TGTGCCAGCAGGCCCCCGAGGGAAGTGGCGGCCTTCTCCACAGATACGCAGTATTTT
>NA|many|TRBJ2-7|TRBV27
CASRPHGAYEQYF
TGTGCCAGCAGGCCGCACGGGGCCTACGAGCAGTACTTC
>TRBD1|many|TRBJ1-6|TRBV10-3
CAISDDRGTNSPLHF
TGTGCCATCAGTGATGACAGGGGTACGAATTCACCCCTCCACTTT
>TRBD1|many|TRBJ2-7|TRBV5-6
CASSYRTGARGGALYEQYF
TGTGCCAGCAGTTACAGGACAGGGGCCAGGGGCGGTGCCTTATACGAGCAGTACTTC
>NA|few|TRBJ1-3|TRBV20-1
CSAIGIPTGNTIYF
TGCAGTGCTATTGGGATCCCAACTGGAAACACCATATATTTT
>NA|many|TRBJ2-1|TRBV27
CASSLSYRGARDEQFF
TGTGCCAGCAGTTTATCGTACCGGGGGGCCAGGGATGAGCAGTTCTTC
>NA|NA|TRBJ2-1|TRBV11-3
CASSLPGSGNEQFF
TGTGCCAGCAGCTTGCCAGGTAGTGGCAATGAGCAGTTCTTC
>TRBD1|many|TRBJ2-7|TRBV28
CASSSADRAHYEQYF
TGTGCCAGCAGTTCTGCGGACAGGGCGCACTACGAGCAGTACTTC
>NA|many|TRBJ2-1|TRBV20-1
CSASSGVSYNEQFF
TGCAGTGCTAGTAGCGGAGTCTCCTACAATGAGCAGTTCTTC
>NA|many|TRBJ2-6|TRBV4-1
CASSQDSSSGANVLTF
TGCGCCAGCAGCCAAGACTCGTCCTCTGGGGCCAACGTCCTGACTTTC
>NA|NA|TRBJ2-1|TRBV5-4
CASSLWDNNEQFF
TGTGCCAGCAGCTTGTGGGACAATAATGAGCAGTTCTTC
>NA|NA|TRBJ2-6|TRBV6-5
CASRKTGTPSGANVLTF
TGTGCCAGCAGAAAGACCGGGACACCCTCTGGGGCCAACGTCCTGACTTTC
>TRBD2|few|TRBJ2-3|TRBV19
CASSIDGTSGDTQYF
TGTGCCAGTAGTATAGACGGGACTAGTGGCGATACGCAGTATTTT
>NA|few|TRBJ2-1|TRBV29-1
CSALFSVNEQFF
TGCAGCGCCCTTTTTAGCGTTAATGAGCAGTTCTTC
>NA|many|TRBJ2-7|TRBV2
CASIRTGGASSYEQYF
TGTGCCAGCATCAGAACGGGCGGGGCCAGCTCCTACGAGCAGTACTTC
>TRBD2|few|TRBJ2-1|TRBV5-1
CASSSASGRANEQFF
TGCGCCAGCAGCTCGGCTAGCGGGAGGGCAAATGAGCAGTTCTTC
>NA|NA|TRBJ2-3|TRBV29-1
CSVVRASSTDTQYF
TGCAGCGTTGTGAGGGCCTCTAGCACAGATACGCAGTATTTT
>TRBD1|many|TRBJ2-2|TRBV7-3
CASSRDRGFANTGELFF
TGTGCCAGCAGCCGGGACAGGGGGTTCGCGAACACCGGGGAGCTGTTTTTT
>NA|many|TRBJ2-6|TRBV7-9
CASSLAGANVLTF
TGTGCCAGCAGCTTAGCTGGGGCCAACGTCCTGACTTTC
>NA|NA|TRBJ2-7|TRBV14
CASSQSNYEQYF
TGTGCCAGCAGCCAATCCAACTACGAGCAGTACTTC
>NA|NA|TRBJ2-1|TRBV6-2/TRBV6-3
CASRKGDRLNEQFF
TGTGCCAGCAGAAAAGGAGACAGGTTGAATGAGCAGTTCTTC
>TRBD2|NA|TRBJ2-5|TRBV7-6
CASSGLAGVKTQYF
TGTGCCAGCAGCGGTCTAGCGGGAGTAAAGACCCAGTACTTC
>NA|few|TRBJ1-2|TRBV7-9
CASSLQQGDYGYTF
TGTGCCAGCAGCTTACAACAGGGAGACTATGGCTACACCTTC
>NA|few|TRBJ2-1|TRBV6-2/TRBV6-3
CASSYVLFNEQFF
TGTGCCAGCAGTTACGTACTTTTCAATGAGCAGTTCTTC
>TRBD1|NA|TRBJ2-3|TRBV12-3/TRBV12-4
CASSPKRTGRDTQYF
TGTGCCAGCAGTCCCAAGCGGACAGGCAGGGATACGCAGTATTTT
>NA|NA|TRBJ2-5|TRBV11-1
CASSLVSQRETQYF
TGTGCCAGCAGCTTAGTTTCCCAGAGGGAGACCCAGTACTTC
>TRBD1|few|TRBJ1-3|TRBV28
CASGGDRYSGNTIYF
TGTGCCAGTGGAGGGGACAGGTACTCTGGAAACACCATATATTTT
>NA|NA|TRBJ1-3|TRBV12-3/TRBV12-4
CASSTLGSGNTIYF
TGTGCCAGCAGCACCTTGGGCTCTGGAAACACCATATATTTT
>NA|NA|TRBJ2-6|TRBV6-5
CASTESGANVLTF
TGTGCCAGCACCGAATCTGGGGCCAACGTCCTGACTTTC
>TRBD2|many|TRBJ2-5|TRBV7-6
CASSFGTSSETQYF
TGTGCCAGCAGCTTTGGGACTAGCTCTGAGACCCAGTACTTC
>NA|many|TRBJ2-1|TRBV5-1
CASRHTISYNEQFF
TGCGCCAGCAGGCACACCATATCCTACAATGAGCAGTTCTTC
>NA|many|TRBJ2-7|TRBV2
CASSETQVSSYEQYF
TGTGCCAGCAGTGAAACCCAGGTGTCTTCCTACGAGCAGTACTTC
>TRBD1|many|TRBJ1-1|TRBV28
CASRITGATTEAFF
TGTGCCAGCAGGATTACAGGGGCTACCACTGAAGCTTTCTTT
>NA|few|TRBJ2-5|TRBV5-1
CASSLGGERQETQYF
TGCGCCAGCAGCTTGGGTGGAGAGCGTCAAGAGACCCAGTACTTC
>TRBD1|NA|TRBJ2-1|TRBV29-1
CSVRTGGGEQFF
TGCAGCGTTAGGACAGGGGGCGGTGAGCAGTTCTTC